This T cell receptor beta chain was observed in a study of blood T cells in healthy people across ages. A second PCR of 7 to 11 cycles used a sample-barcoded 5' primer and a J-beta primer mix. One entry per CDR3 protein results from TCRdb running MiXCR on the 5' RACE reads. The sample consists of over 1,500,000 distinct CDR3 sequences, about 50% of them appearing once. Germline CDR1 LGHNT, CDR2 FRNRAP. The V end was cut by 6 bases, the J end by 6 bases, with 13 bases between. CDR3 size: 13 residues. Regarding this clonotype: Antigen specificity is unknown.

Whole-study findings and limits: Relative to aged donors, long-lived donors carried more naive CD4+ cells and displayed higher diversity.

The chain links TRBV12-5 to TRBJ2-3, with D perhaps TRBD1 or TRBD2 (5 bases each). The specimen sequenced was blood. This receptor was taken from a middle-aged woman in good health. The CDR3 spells CASGPSGGDTQYF. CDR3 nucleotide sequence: TGTGCTAGTGGCCCAAGTGGGGGTGATACGCAGTATTTT.